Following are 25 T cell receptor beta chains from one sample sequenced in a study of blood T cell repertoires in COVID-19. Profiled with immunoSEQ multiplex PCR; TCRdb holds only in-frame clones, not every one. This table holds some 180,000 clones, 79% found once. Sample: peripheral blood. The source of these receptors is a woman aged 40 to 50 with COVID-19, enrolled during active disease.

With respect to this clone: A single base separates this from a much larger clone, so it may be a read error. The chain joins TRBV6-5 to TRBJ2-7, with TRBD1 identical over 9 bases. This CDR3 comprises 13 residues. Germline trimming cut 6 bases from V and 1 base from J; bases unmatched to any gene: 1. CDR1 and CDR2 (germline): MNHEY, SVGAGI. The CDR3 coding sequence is TGTGCCAGCAGGGGGACAGGGTCCTACGAGCAGTACTTC. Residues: CASRGTGSYEQYF.

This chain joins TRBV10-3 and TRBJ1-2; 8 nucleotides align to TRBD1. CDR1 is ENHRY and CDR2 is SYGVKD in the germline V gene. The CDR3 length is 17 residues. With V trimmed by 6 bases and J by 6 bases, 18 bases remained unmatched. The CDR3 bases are TGTGCCATCAGACCTGGACAGGGCACTGCCTCTTCTCATGGCTACACCTTC. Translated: CAIRPGQGTASSHGYTF.

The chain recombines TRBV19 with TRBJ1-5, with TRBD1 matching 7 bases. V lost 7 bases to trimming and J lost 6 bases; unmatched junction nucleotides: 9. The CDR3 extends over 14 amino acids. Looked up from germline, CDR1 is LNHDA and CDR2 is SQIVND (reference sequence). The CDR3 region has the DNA TGTGCCAGTACCGGACAGGCGTCTCTTCAGCCCCAGCATTTT. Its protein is CASTGQASLQPQHF.

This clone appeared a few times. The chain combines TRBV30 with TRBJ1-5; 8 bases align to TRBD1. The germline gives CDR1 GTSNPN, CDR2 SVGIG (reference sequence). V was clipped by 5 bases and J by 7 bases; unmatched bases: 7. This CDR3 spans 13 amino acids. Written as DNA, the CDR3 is TGTGCCTGGTCGACAGGGGATGGACAGCCCCAGCATTTT. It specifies CAWSTGDGQPQHF.

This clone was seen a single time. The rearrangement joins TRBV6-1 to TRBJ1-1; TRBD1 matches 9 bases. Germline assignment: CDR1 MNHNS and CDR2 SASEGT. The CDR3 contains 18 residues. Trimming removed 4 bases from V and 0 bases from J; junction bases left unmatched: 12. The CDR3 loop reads CASSGNRGRSWMNTEAFF. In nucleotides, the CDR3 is TGTGCCAGCAGTGGTAACAGGGGGCGGTCGTGGATGAACACTGAAGCTTTCTTT.

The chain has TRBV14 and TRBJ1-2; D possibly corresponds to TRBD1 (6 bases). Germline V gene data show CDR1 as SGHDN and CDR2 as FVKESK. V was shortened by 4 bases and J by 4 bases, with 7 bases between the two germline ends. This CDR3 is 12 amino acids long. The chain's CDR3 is CASSLTGYGYTF. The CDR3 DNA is TGTGCCAGCAGCCTGACAGGCTATGGCTACACCTTC.

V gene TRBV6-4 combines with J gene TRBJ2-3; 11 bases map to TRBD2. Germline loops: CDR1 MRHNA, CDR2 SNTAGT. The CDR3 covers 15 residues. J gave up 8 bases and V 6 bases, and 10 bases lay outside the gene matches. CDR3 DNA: TGTGCCAGCAGAGTACTAGCGGGAGAAGGTGGTACGCAGTATTTT. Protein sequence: CASRVLAGEGGTQYF.

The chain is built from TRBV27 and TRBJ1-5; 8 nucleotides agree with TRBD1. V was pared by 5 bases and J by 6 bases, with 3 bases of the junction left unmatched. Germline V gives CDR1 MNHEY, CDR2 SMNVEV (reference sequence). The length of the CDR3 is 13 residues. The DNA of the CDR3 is TGTGCCAGCAGTCTACAGGGGGGTCAGCCCCAGCATTTT. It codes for CASSLQGGQPQHF.

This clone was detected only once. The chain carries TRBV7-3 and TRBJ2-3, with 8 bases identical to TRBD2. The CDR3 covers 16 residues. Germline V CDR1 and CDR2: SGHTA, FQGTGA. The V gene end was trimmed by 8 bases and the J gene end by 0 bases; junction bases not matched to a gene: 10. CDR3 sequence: CASGQVGGGSTDTQYF. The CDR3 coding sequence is TGTGCCAGCGGCCAAGTTGGCGGGGGGAGCACAGATACGCAGTATTTT.

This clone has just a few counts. CDR3 nucleotide sequence: TGTGCCAGCAGCTTGCAGGGGTGGATATCCTACGAGCAGTACTTC. Encoded protein: CASSLQGWISYEQYF. V gene TRBV5-8 combines with J gene TRBJ2-7; TRBD1 might be the D (6 bases). Germline-derived CDR1 and CDR2 are SGHTS and YDEGEE. The V end was cut by 1 base, the J end by 1 base, with 12 bases between. The CDR3 length is 15 residues.

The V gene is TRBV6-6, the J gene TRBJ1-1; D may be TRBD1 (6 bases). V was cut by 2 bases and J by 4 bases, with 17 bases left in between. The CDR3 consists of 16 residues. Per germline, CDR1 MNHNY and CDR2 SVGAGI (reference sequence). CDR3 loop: CASSYVLTGTSTEAFF. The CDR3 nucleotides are TGTGCCAGCAGTTACGTGCTCACAGGGACTAGCACTGAAGCTTTCTTT.

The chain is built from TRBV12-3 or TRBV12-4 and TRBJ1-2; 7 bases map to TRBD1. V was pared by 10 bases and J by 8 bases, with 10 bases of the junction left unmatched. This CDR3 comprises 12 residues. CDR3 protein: CATKAGTEGYTF. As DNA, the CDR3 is TGTGCCACCAAAGCCGGGACAGAAGGCTACACCTTC.

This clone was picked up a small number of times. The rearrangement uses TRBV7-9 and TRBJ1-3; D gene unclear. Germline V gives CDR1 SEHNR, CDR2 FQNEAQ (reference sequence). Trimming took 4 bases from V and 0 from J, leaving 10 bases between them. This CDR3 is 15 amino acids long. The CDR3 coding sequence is TGTGCCAGCAGCTCTCCGGCGGGCTCTGGAAACACCATATATTTT. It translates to CASSSPAGSGNTIYF.

DNA of the CDR3: TGTGCCAGCAGCTTAGCAGGGGGGGCCACAGATACGCAGTATTTT. It codes for CASSLAGGATDTQYF. The chain recombines TRBV7-9 with TRBJ2-3; a weak D match, TRBD2 (7 bases). This CDR3 has 15 amino acids. The germline gives CDR1 SEHNR, CDR2 FQNEAQ (reference sequence). V gave up 0 bases and J gave up 2 bases, with 9 bases separating them.

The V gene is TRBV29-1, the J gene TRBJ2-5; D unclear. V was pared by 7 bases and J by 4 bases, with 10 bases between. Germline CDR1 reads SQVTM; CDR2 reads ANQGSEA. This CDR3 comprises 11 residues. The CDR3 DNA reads TGCAGCGCCGACAACCGAGAGACCCAGTACTTC. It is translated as CSADNRETQYF.

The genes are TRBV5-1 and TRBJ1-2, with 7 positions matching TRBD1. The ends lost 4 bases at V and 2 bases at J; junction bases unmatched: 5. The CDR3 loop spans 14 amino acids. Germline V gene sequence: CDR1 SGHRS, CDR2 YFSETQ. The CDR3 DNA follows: TGCGCCAGCAGCGAAGGGGGCCTGAACTATGGCTACACCTTC. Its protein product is CASSEGGLNYGYTF.

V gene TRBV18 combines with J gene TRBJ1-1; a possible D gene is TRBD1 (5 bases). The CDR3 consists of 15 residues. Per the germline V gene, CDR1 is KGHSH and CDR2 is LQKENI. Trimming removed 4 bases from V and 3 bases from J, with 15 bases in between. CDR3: CASSRDGGEDTEAFF. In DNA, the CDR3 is TGTGCCAGCTCACGTGACGGGGGGGAGGACACTGAAGCTTTCTTT.

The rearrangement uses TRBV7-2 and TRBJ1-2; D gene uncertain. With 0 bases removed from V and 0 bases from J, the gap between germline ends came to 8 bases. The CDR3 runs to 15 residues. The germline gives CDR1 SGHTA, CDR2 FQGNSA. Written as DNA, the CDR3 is TGTGCCAGCAGCTTAGCAGGGAGTACTAACTATGGCTACACCTTC. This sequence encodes CASSLAGSTNYGYTF.

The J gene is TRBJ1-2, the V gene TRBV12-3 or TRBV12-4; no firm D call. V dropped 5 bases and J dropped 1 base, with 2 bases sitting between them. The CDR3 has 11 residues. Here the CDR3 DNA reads TGTGCCAGCAGTCTTAACTATGGCTACACCTTC. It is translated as CASSLNYGYTF.

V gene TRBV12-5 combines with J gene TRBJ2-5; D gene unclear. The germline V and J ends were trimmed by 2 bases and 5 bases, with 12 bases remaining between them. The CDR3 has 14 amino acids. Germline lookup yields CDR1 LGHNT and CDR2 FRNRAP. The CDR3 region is CASGLFLANETQYF. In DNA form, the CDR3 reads TGTGCTAGTGGTTTGTTCTTAGCAAATGAGACCCAGTACTTC.

The CDR3 here is CASSLGRGQGLYGYTF. The DNA for the CDR3 is TGTGCCAGCAGCTTAGGACGGGGACAGGGCCTGTATGGCTACACCTTC. The rearrangement joins TRBV11-2 to TRBJ1-2; 9 bases fit TRBD1. Trimming took 1 base from V and 5 from J; bases not matched to a gene: 8. This CDR3 region has 16 residues. Germline-derived CDR1 and CDR2 are SGHAT and FQNNGV.

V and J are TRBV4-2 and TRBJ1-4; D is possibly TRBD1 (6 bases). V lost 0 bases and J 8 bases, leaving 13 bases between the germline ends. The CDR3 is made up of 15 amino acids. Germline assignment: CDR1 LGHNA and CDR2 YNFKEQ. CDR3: CASSQDIGGQEKLFF. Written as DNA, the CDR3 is TGTGCCAGCAGCCAAGATATCGGGGGGCAGGAAAAACTGTTTTTT.

In DNA form, the CDR3 reads TGTGCCAGCAGCGACCTCGGGAACTCCTACGAGCAGTACTTC. It is translated as CASSDLGNSYEQYF. The chain is built from TRBV3-1 (or the pseudogene TRBV3-2) and TRBJ2-7; D might be TRBD2 (5 bases). CDR1 and CDR2 (germline): LGHDT, YNNKEL (reference sequence). This CDR3 has 14 amino acids. V lost 5 bases to trimming and J lost 0 bases, with 11 bases between them.

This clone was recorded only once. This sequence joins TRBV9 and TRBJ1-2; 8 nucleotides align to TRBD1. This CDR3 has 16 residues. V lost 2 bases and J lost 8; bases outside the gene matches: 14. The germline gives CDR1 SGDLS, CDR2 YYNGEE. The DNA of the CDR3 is TGTGCCAGCAGCGTCGACCTGGACAGGGTACGGGAGGGCTACACCTTC. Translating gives CASSVDLDRVREGYTF.

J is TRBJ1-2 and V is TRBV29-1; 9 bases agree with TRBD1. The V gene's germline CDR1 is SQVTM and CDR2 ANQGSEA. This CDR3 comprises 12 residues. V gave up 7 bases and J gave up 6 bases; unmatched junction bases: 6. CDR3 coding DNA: TGCAGCGGAACACAGGGGGCCCATGGCTACACCTTC. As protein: CSGTQGAHGYTF.